Included here is one TCR beta chain sequence, with context. Its target is not known. Authors' processing steps: The detection floor for productive clonotype frequency was 2.59 x 10-5. The data were produced by immunoSEQ multiplex PCR, yet TCRdb's version contains in-frame clones alone and is incomplete. D and trimming were read from the DNA, whereas the V and J calls and clone size are those reported in that table. The repertoire holds almost 20,000 clones, with 65% to 85% as singletons. Germline-derived CDR1 and CDR2 are MNHEY and SVGAGI. The CDR3 spans 13 residues. The V and J ends lost 8 bases and 5 bases, in that order; junction bases with no gene match: 6. The sample originates from a study of STAT5B mutations in CD4+ large granular lymphocyte leukemia. Study-level points and caveats: Without putative leukemic clones, patient CD4-sorted repertoires remained more clonal than healthy CD4+ repertoires.

The receptor was derived from a human donor in good health. Sequencing was performed on CD4+ T cells from blood buffy coats. The genes are TRBV6-5 and TRBJ1-1, with 9 bases identical to TRBD1. The CDR3 region has the DNA TGTGCCAGCTGGCGACAGGGGGAAACTGAAGCTTTCTTT. It specifies CASWRQGETEAFF.